One and the same sample provided the 13 T cell receptor beta chains below, sequenced in a study of early T cells in non-severe SARS-CoV-2 infection (dated by TCRdb to the early 2020s). Library generation was performed with 5' RACE. Sequencing was performed on a NextSeq 500. TCRdb passed the public sequencing reads through fastp at Q25 and MiXCR, retaining productive beta sequences. Each entry is one CDR3 protein sequence, shown with its most common DNA and genes. This sample holds tens of thousands of distinct CDR3 sequences; around 12% were observed only once. The biggest ten clones account for roughly 5% of the sample. The sequencing sample was made of whole blood. These receptor sequences come from an adult who was a healthcare worker with PCR-confirmed SARS-CoV-2 infection or an uninfected control (not recorded which).

This rearrangement joins TRBV30 to TRBJ1-3; no clear D. Germline values: CDR1 GTSNPN, CDR2 SVGIG (reference sequence). V was clipped by 5 bases and J by 1 base, with 12 bases between them. The CDR3 covers 14 residues. The CDR3 sequence is CAWGSPWSGNTIYF. CDR3 in DNA: TGTGCCTGGGGCTCCCCTTGGTCTGGAAACACCATATATTTT.

The J gene is TRBJ1-2, the V gene TRBV19, with D possibly being TRBD1 (5 bases). Germline CDR1 and CDR2: LNHDA and SQIVND (reference sequence). CDR3 length equals 16 residues. V lost 8 bases to trimming and J lost 5 bases, with 24 bases between them. CDR3 in amino acids: CASSYGTSRLGYGYTF. The CDR3 DNA follows: TGTGCCAGTTCATACGGGACCAGCCGCTTAGGGTATGGCTACACCTTC.

Ten or more counts support this clonotype. The chain links TRBV30 to TRBJ1-5, with a weak D call TRBD1 (6 bases). Trimming shortened V by 1 base and J by 3 bases, and 10 bases separated the two germline ends. Germline CDR1 GTSNPN, CDR2 SVGIG (reference sequence). This CDR3 has 14 residues. The CDR3 sequence: CAWSDGQFNQPQHF. Written as DNA, the CDR3 is TGTGCCTGGAGTGACGGACAGTTCAATCAGCCCCAGCATTTT.

This clonotype has more than one count but fewer than ten. The chain combines TRBV5-1 with TRBJ2-7; 8 bases align to TRBD1. The CDR3 is 14 residues long. After removal of 5 bases from V and 5 bases from J, the junction contained 9 bases not matched to a gene. Germline CDR1 and CDR2: SGHRS and YFSETQ. This CDR3 is CASSITGTGNEQYF. CDR3 DNA sequence: TGCGCCAGCAGTATTACCGGGACAGGCAACGAGCAGTACTTC.

The CDR3 protein is CAGSREGASKDTQYF. The CDR3 nucleotides are TGTGCCGGGAGCAGAGAGGGGGCGAGTAAAGATACGCAGTATTTT. This sequence joins TRBV6-1 and TRBJ2-3; 7 bases agree with TRBD1. J lost 5 bases, V lost 11 bases, and 16 bases had no gene match. There are 15 residues in the CDR3. Germline values: CDR1 MNHNS, CDR2 SASEGT.

This clonotype has a handful of counts. The gene calls are TRBV29-1 and TRBJ2-1, with TRBD1 as a possible D gene (6 bases). The CDR3 length is 16 residues. In germline, CDR1 is SQVTM, CDR2 ANQGSEA. Trimming shortened V by 6 bases and J by 0 bases, and 18 bases separated the two germline ends. The CDR3 DNA follows: TGCAGCGTCGCAGGGGTAGAGGACAACTCCTACAATGAGCAGTTCTTC. Encoded protein: CSVAGVEDNSYNEQFF.

The V and J genes are TRBV28 and TRBJ2-2; TRBD1 agrees at 7 bases. Germline V CDR1 and CDR2: MDHEN, SYDVKM. With V trimmed by 6 bases and J by 4 bases, 8 bases remained unmatched. This CDR3 region has 15 residues. CDR3 protein: CASRPYRGATGELFF. CDR3 sequence (DNA): TGTGCCAGCAGACCGTACAGGGGCGCCACCGGGGAGCTGTTTTTT.

This chain links TRBV7-9 with TRBJ2-7; D may be TRBD1 or TRBD2 (5 bases each). Trimming took 4 bases from V and 3 from J, leaving 13 bases between them. The CDR3 runs 14 residues. Per the germline V gene, CDR1 is SEHNR and CDR2 is FQNEAQ (reference sequence). The CDR3 loop is CASSSEGRGYEQYF. The CDR3 region has the DNA TGTGCCAGCAGCTCCGAGGGGCGAGGCTACGAGCAGTACTTC.

The chain uses TRBV7-9 and TRBJ1-1; perhaps TRBD1 as D (5 bases). This CDR3 contains 14 residues. The germline gives CDR1 SEHNR, CDR2 FQNEAQ (reference sequence). The ends were cut back, 4 bases at V and 4 bases at J, with 13 bases in the middle. The chain's CDR3 is CASSWGGALTEAFF. The CDR3 bases are TGTGCCAGCAGCTGGGGCGGGGCCCTCACTGAAGCTTTCTTT.

The rearrangement joins TRBV28 to TRBJ1-2; D not certain. CDR3 size: 11 residues. Trimming shortened V by 7 bases and J by 4 bases, and 7 bases separated the two germline ends. Looked up from germline, CDR1 is MDHEN and CDR2 is SYDVKM. CDR3 nucleotide sequence: TGTGCCAGCACCGACTTCTATGGCTACACCTTC. Its translation: CASTDFYGYTF.

The chain employs TRBV28 and TRBJ2-7, with 9 bases that match TRBD2. The CDR3 totals 15 residues. The germline CDR1 and CDR2 sequences are MDHEN and SYDVKM. With V trimmed by 5 bases and J by 5 bases, 10 bases remained unmatched. The CDR3 sequence: CASSIAGAGADEQYF. DNA of the CDR3: TGTGCCAGCAGTATAGCGGGAGCCGGTGCTGACGAGCAGTACTTC.

V usage is TRBV7-3 and J usage is TRBJ2-1; 10 bases fit TRBD1. This CDR3 contains 15 residues. With 5 bases clipped from V and 4 bases from J, the junction kept 5 bases outside the gene matches. Germline-derived CDR1 and CDR2 are SGHTA and FQGTGA. CDR3 amino acids: CASSRDRGPYNEQFF. Written as DNA, the CDR3 is TGTGCCAGCAGCCGGGACAGGGGACCTTACAATGAGCAGTTCTTC.

The chain is built from TRBV28 and TRBJ1-4; tentative D call: TRBD1 (5 bases). Germline values: CDR1 MDHEN, CDR2 SYDVKM. The CDR3 runs to 11 residues. V lost 7 bases and J 10 bases, leaving 10 bases between the germline ends. The CDR3 nucleotides are TGTGCCAGCACCACTGGGGGAAAACTGTTTTTT. Its translation: CASTTGGKLFF.